This T cell receptor beta chain was recorded in a study of OX40 agonist ivuxolimab in advanced cancers. Study at large: An anti-OX40 (CD134) antibody with agonistic activity, ivuxolimab, was administered to patients. Across the patients, intravenous ivuxolimab was delivered every 2 weeks at 0.01 to 10 mg/kg.

General study findings and limits: Low normalized T-cell clonal expansion also characterized some of the nonresponders. At 0.1 to 3.0 mg/kg, clonal expansion of CD4+ and CD8+ blood T cells had occurred by week 6.

This clone was recorded a few times. The antigen remains unidentified. CDR1 SGHDT and CDR2 YYEEEE come from the germline V gene. This CDR3 comprises 14 residues. The V gene lost 1 base and the J gene lost 9 bases, with 15 bases spanning the gap. This table comes from immunoSEQ multiplex PCR, and its TCRdb copy is limited to in-frame clones, with some not included. The data show around 10,000 clones, about 86% seen once. The genes are TRBV5-6 and TRBJ2-3; D perhaps matches TRBD1 (5 bases). The input for sequencing was CD4+ or CD8+ T cells sorted from blood, taken in a trial of the OX40 agonist ivuxolimab. The sequence derives from an adult with an advanced solid tumor such as melanoma, head and neck, liver or kidney cancer. This CDR3 is CASSLPQGRITQYF. The CDR3 coding sequence is TGTGCCAGCAGCTTGCCTCAGGGCCGGATAACGCAGTATTTT.